This T cell receptor (beta chain) was obtained from a study of a mutant IDH1 vaccine in newly diagnosed glioma. Study-wide context: Treated individuals were approximately 62% male and roughly 38% female, averaging 40.4 years of age. Prior therapy was radiotherapy, temozolomide, or both; most received both.

As for time point: baseline, week 1 (first vaccination visit). The treatment: pre-vaccination baseline after standard-of-care therapy. Study results and caveats: Among top peripheral T cell clonotypes, changes seemed unrelated to pseudoprogression.

About this clone: Antigen specificity is unknown.

The repertoire was sequenced with immunoSEQ multiplex PCR; TCRdb's copy has only in-frame clones and lacks some. Altogether over 14,000 clones are present, 80% to 90% being singletons, with the ten largest covering approximately 10%. V was clipped by 2 bases and J by 0 bases, with 5 bases between them. Germline CDR1 reads SGHRS; CDR2 reads YFSETQ. There are 13 residues in the CDR3. The source of this sequence is a woman aged 40 to 50 with glioma. Some clones in this sample may be carry-over from other donors' samples. The source material was PBMCs, sampled from a glioma patient treated with radiotherapy, temozolomide or both. The chain combines TRBV5-1 with TRBJ1-1; D gene ambiguous. In nucleotides, the CDR3 is TGCGCCAGCAGCTTTAGAGTGAACACTGAAGCTTTCTTT. It translates to CASSFRVNTEAFF.